The rows below give T cell receptor beta chains drawn from one sample of a study of early T cells in non-severe SARS-CoV-2 infection. From the 5' RACE reads, TCRdb called clonotypes with MiXCR, one entry per CDR3 protein. The sample includes about 48,000 distinct CDR3 sequences, around 10% of them seen just once. Sequenced sample: whole blood. The receptor source for this set is an adult who was a healthcare worker with PCR-confirmed SARS-CoV-2 infection or an uninfected control (not recorded which). CDR3s include the opening cysteine and the closing phenylalanine or tryptophan. A D gene is named only where the DNA matches it firmly. Clone size is not always given. Where it is, it says once, few, many or a class for expanded clones.

DNA: TGTGCCAGCAGCGAAACAGCGAACACTGAAGCTTTCTTT
CDR3: CASSETANTEAFF
size: many
J: TRBJ1-1
V: TRBV2
D: NA

DNA: TGTGCCAGCAGCCCGATCAGGGAACGTACAGATACGCAGTATTTT
CDR3: CASSPIRERTDTQYF
size: NA
J: TRBJ2-3
V: TRBV9
D: NA

DNA: TGCAGTGCCCTGAGTCCGTCCCACTACGAGCAGTACTTC
CDR3: CSALSPSHYEQYF
size: few
J: TRBJ2-7
V: TRBV20-1
D: NA

DNA: TGCAGCGTTGAGGGACGGAGTTATGGCTACACCTTC
CDR3: CSVEGRSYGYTF
size: few
J: TRBJ1-2
V: TRBV29-1
D: NA

DNA: TGCAGTGCTAGTGACAGGGGCAATAGCAATCAGCCCCAGCATTTT
CDR3: CSASDRGNSNQPQHF
size: many
J: TRBJ1-5
V: TRBV20-1
D: TRBD1

DNA: TGTGCCAGTAGTATAACGGAGTATAGCAATCAGCCCCAGCATTTT
CDR3: CASSITEYSNQPQHF
size: few
J: TRBJ1-5
V: TRBV19
D: NA

DNA: TGTGCCAGCATGTCTGGCGGGGCCTACGAGCAGTACTTC
CDR3: CASMSGGAYEQYF
size: few
J: TRBJ2-7
V: TRBV7-9
D: NA

DNA: TGCAGCGTTGAGGGCAGGGTCCATCAAGAGACCCAGTACTTC
CDR3: CSVEGRVHQETQYF
size: once
J: TRBJ2-5
V: TRBV29-1
D: NA

DNA: TGCAGTGCTAGCGATCTGGGGGACACCAACTACGAGCAGTACTTC
CDR3: CSASDLGDTNYEQYF
size: few
J: TRBJ2-7
V: TRBV20-1
D: NA

DNA: TGTGCATTAGATGCAGGCTTGAACACTGAAGCCTTCTTT
CDR3: CALDAGLNTEAFF
size: NA
J: TRBJ1-1
V: TRBV2
D: NA

DNA: TGTGCCAGCAGTTACTCGAAATGGACTAGCGGGCACAATGAGCAGTTCTTC
CDR3: CASSYSKWTSGHNEQFF
size: NA
J: TRBJ2-1
V: TRBV6-2/TRBV6-3
D: TRBD2

DNA: TGTGCCAGCAGTTTAGAGGGCCTGAACACTGAAGCTTTCTTT
CDR3: CASSLEGLNTEAFF
size: many
J: TRBJ1-1
V: TRBV27
D: NA

DNA: TGTGCCAGCAGCCCCGGGACTAGCGGGAATGAGCAGTTCTTC
CDR3: CASSPGTSGNEQFF
size: many
J: TRBJ2-1
V: TRBV3-1
D: TRBD2

DNA: TGTGCCAGCAGTTTTTCGCTCGGGGGATCCTCCTACGAGCAGTACTTC
CDR3: CASSFSLGGSSYEQYF
size: many
J: TRBJ2-7
V: TRBV28
D: NA

DNA: TGTGCCAGCAGTTTAAAAGTCCACCACCTCTATGGCTACACCTTC
CDR3: CASSLKVHHLYGYTF
size: many
J: TRBJ1-2
V: TRBV27
D: NA

DNA: TGTGCCAGCAGTGACTCTGGCCTAGCGGGCACGCAGTTCTTC
CDR3: CASSDSGLAGTQFF
size: NA
J: TRBJ2-1
V: TRBV2
D: TRBD2

DNA: TGTGCCAGCAGGCTCTACCTGGGGGCGCCGGGCACTGAAGTTTTCTTT
CDR3: CASRLYLGAPGTEVFF
size: few
J: TRBJ1-1
V: TRBV27
D: NA

DNA: TGCAGCGTTGTGGGCGGGGGGACAGCCTACGAGCAGTACTTC
CDR3: CSVVGGGTAYEQYF
size: few
J: TRBJ2-7
V: TRBV29-1
D: NA

DNA: TGCGCCAGCAGTGGAGAGCGTTTCTATGGCTACACCTTC
CDR3: CASSGERFYGYTF
size: NA
J: TRBJ1-2
V: TRBV10-2
D: NA

DNA: TGCAGTAGATCCCAACCGAACCTCAATGAGCAGTTCTTC
CDR3: CSRSQPNLNEQFF
size: many
J: TRBJ2-1
V: TRBV20-1
D: NA

DNA: TGTGCCAGCAGCCCCCGTGAGGATACAGCTTTCTTT
CDR3: CASSPREDTAFF
size: NA
J: TRBJ1-1
V: TRBV7-9
D: NA

DNA: TGTGCCAGCAGTCGGACAGGTTACAATCAGCCCCAGCATTTT
CDR3: CASSRTGYNQPQHF
size: many
J: TRBJ1-5
V: TRBV27
D: TRBD1

DNA: TGTGCCAGCAGCTTAGAAGGGACAGGGGCTGGAAACACCATATATTTT
CDR3: CASSLEGTGAGNTIYF
size: NA
J: TRBJ1-3
V: TRBV7-2
D: TRBD1

DNA: TGCAGTGCTAGAGGGGACAGTTGGGACATCGGTCGGAGCACTGAAGCTTTCTTT
CDR3: CSARGDSWDIGRSTEAFF
size: NA
J: TRBJ1-1
V: TRBV20-1
D: TRBD1

DNA: TGTGCCAGCAGCTTAGCCCCCCGGGACTACAATGAGCAGTTCTTC
CDR3: CASSLAPRDYNEQFF
size: many
J: TRBJ2-1
V: TRBV7-9
D: NA

DNA: TGTGCCAGCAGCTCCGGGACTAGCGGGAGGTACGAGCAGTACTTC
CDR3: CASSSGTSGRYEQYF
size: many
J: TRBJ2-7
V: TRBV7-2
D: TRBD2

DNA: TGTGCCAGCAGCAAAACCGGGGTACAGGCAGATACGCAGTATTTT
CDR3: CASSKTGVQADTQYF
size: many
J: TRBJ2-3
V: TRBV9
D: NA

DNA: TGTGCCAGCAGCTTAGTCCAGGGAAGCTCCTACAATGAGCAGTTCTTC
CDR3: CASSLVQGSSYNEQFF
size: many
J: TRBJ2-1
V: TRBV11-1
D: NA

DNA: TGTGCCAGCAGCGTATCCCCAGGGAGGCAAGAAAAACTGTTTTTT
CDR3: CASSVSPGRQEKLFF
size: many
J: TRBJ1-4
V: TRBV9
D: NA

DNA: TGTGCCAGCAGCCTACAGGGTTATGGCTACACCTTC
CDR3: CASSLQGYGYTF
size: NA
J: TRBJ1-2
V: TRBV12-3/TRBV12-4
D: NA

DNA: TGCGCCAGCAGTACGGGGCCGTCCGAAGAGACCCAGTACTTC
CDR3: CASSTGPSEETQYF
size: many
J: TRBJ2-5
V: TRBV5-1
D: NA

DNA: TGTGCCAGCAGCCCTGGGCAGGGGTGGAAACAAGAGACCCAGTACTTC
CDR3: CASSPGQGWKQETQYF
size: few
J: TRBJ2-5
V: TRBV7-6
D: NA

DNA: TGTGCCATCAGTCCCCCTATGAGCTCCTACAATGAGCAGTTCTTC
CDR3: CAISPPMSSYNEQFF
size: many
J: TRBJ2-1
V: TRBV10-3
D: NA

DNA: TGTGCCAGCAGCAACCGGCAGGGGGCCAATGAGCAGTTCTTC
CDR3: CASSNRQGANEQFF
size: NA
J: TRBJ2-1
V: TRBV7-9
D: TRBD1

DNA: TGCAGCGTGAGGACAGGAAATGTCCAAGAGACCCAGTACTTC
CDR3: CSVRTGNVQETQYF
size: NA
J: TRBJ2-5
V: TRBV29-1
D: TRBD1

DNA: TGTGCCAGCAGCTTAGGAAGGGTCTACGAGCAGTACTTC
CDR3: CASSLGRVYEQYF
size: few
J: TRBJ2-7
V: TRBV11-2
D: NA

DNA: TGTGCCAGCAGCTCCCCCACGGGCTACGGTGAGCAGTTCTTC
CDR3: CASSSPTGYGEQFF
size: many
J: TRBJ2-1
V: TRBV7-2
D: NA

DNA: TGCGCCAGCAGCCGGGTCCACTCAGGGGGAGTGGACGAGCAGTACTTC
CDR3: CASSRVHSGGVDEQYF
size: few
J: TRBJ2-7
V: TRBV4-1
D: TRBD1

DNA: TGTGCCAGCAGCTTAGATGGCAACTCCCACAATGAGCAGTTCTTC
CDR3: CASSLDGNSHNEQFF
size: NA
J: TRBJ2-1
V: TRBV7-9
D: NA

DNA: TGTGCCAGCAGCTTAGGGGGGAGAGTAAATCAGCCCCAGCATTTT
CDR3: CASSLGGRVNQPQHF
size: NA
J: TRBJ1-5
V: TRBV11-2
D: NA

DNA: TGTGCCAGCAGTGAATTCGGTGAGCAGTTCTTC
CDR3: CASSEFGEQFF
size: few
J: TRBJ2-1
V: TRBV6-1
D: NA

DNA: TGTGCCAGCAGCTTAGTTTACGAGATTGAAGCTTTCTTT
CDR3: CASSLVYEIEAFF
size: few
J: TRBJ1-1
V: TRBV7-9
D: NA

DNA: TGCAGCGCCACGAGCGGACACTCTGGAAACACCATATATTTT
CDR3: CSATSGHSGNTIYF
size: few
J: TRBJ1-3
V: TRBV29-1
D: NA

DNA: TGTGCCAGCTCACCACAGCTCTACGAGCAGTACTTC
CDR3: CASSPQLYEQYF
size: many
J: TRBJ2-7
V: TRBV18
D: NA

DNA: TGCGCCAGCAGCTGGACAGAGAAAAACATTCAGTACTTC
CDR3: CASSWTEKNIQYF
size: many
J: TRBJ2-4
V: TRBV5-1
D: NA

DNA: TGTGCCAGCAGTTCCTTCGACAGTTCTGGAAACACCATATATTTT
CDR3: CASSSFDSSGNTIYF
size: NA
J: TRBJ1-3
V: TRBV28
D: NA

DNA: TGTGCCAGCAGCTTTAGTCGATCTGGCGGGGAGCTGTTTTTT
CDR3: CASSFSRSGGELFF
size: NA
J: TRBJ2-2
V: TRBV7-2
D: NA

DNA: TGTGCCAGCAGGCACGGGTGGAATTCCTACGAGCAGTACTTC
CDR3: CASRHGWNSYEQYF
size: few
J: TRBJ2-7
V: TRBV7-9
D: NA

DNA: TGTGCCAGCCCCCCTCCCGCAGTGACCTCTGGAAACACCATATATTTT
CDR3: CASPPPAVTSGNTIYF
size: few
J: TRBJ1-3
V: TRBV18
D: NA

DNA: TGTGCCAGCAGTCTCCGGGACAGGGGTGACGAGCAGTACTTC
CDR3: CASSLRDRGDEQYF
size: NA
J: TRBJ2-7
V: TRBV27
D: TRBD1

DNA: TGCGCCAGCAGCTTGGACAGCTACTATGGCTACACCTTC
CDR3: CASSLDSYYGYTF
size: NA
J: TRBJ1-2
V: TRBV5-1
D: NA

DNA: TGCGCCAGCAGCACGGGACACGGTGAGACTGAAGCTTTCTTT
CDR3: CASSTGHGETEAFF
size: many
J: TRBJ1-1
V: TRBV5-1
D: NA

DNA: TGTGCCAGCAGTGAAGCGACAGGGAGCCCAGATACGCAGTATTTT
CDR3: CASSEATGSPDTQYF
size: few
J: TRBJ2-3
V: TRBV6-1
D: TRBD1

DNA: TGTGCCAGCAGCGCAAGGGCCGGGACTAGCGCTGACAATGAGCAGTTCTTC
CDR3: CASSARAGTSADNEQFF
size: few
J: TRBJ2-1
V: TRBV9
D: TRBD2

DNA: TGTGCCAGCAGCCCACAGGGTCGGCACGAGCAGTACTTC
CDR3: CASSPQGRHEQYF
size: few
J: TRBJ2-7
V: TRBV6-5
D: NA